These 10 T cell receptor beta chains share one sample of origin, sequenced in a study of patients and donors after allogeneic stem cell transplantation. TCRdb analysed the RT-PCR reads with MiXCR anew, one entry per CDR3 protein. Here the sample spans roughly 940,000 distinct CDR3 sequences, roughly 18% being singletons. Sequencing was performed on blood, either unsorted or a sorted T cell fraction (not recorded which). Source of these receptors: a human donor who was either an allogeneic HSCT recipient or a stem cell or donor lymphocyte infusion donor (not recorded which). It is not recorded whose cells these are; they may come from a transplant donor.

This chain uses TRBV6-1 with TRBJ1-1; D is unclear. Trimming stripped 10 bases from V and 2 bases from J, with 11 bases between. The germline CDR1 and CDR2 sequences are MNHNS and SASEGT. The CDR3 runs 12 residues. As DNA, the CDR3 is TGTGCCATTTCGCCGGTTAACACTGAAGCTTTCTTT. Encoded protein: CAISPVNTEAFF.

V gene TRBV29-1 combines with J gene TRBJ2-5; D remains unclear. Between the trimmed V and J ends, which lost 3 bases and 3 bases, there was a span of 8 bases. The CDR3 sequence is 12 residues long. CDR1 and CDR2 (germline): SQVTM, ANQGSEA. The CDR3 protein is CSVDRPKETQYF. The DNA for the CDR3 is TGCAGCGTTGACAGGCCCAAAGAGACCCAGTACTTC.

The chain carries TRBV7-2 and TRBJ2-7, with D perhaps TRBD1 (6 bases). The CDR3 totals 15 residues. Germline lookup yields CDR1 SGHTA and CDR2 FQGNSA. Trimming removed 1 base from V and 3 bases from J, with 13 bases in between. The CDR3 coding sequence is TGTGCCAGCAGCTTAGAGGGCAGGGGAAGCTACGAGCAGTACTTC. Translation gives CASSLEGRGSYEQYF. The variable domain in full, completed from reference TRBV7-2 and TRBJ2-7, reads GAGVSQSPSNKVTEKGKDVELRCDPISGHTALYWYRQSLGQGLEFLIYFQGNSAPDKSGLPSDRFSAERTGGSVSTLTIQRTQQEDSAVYLCASSLEGRGSYEQYFGPGTRLTVT.

The chain combines TRBV4-2 with TRBJ1-1; D remains unclear. Per the germline V gene, CDR1 is LGHNA and CDR2 is YNFKEQ. The ends were cut back, 2 bases at V and 1 base at J, with 8 bases in the middle. The CDR3 is 14 residues long. CDR3 sequence: CASSQKVGNTEAFF. Here the CDR3 DNA reads TGTGCCAGCAGCCAAAAGGTCGGGAACACTGAAGCTTTCTTT.

This clonotype was seen only a few times. This CDR3 is CASSGDRGSNSPLHF. In DNA form, the CDR3 reads TGTGCCAGCAGTGGGGACAGGGGCTCTAATTCACCCCTCCACTTT. The chain uses TRBV25-1 and TRBJ1-6, with TRBD1 matching 10 bases. The V segment lost 4 bases and the J segment 6 bases; nucleotides outside the gene matches: 3. This CDR3 region has 15 residues. Per germline, CDR1 MGHDK and CDR2 SYGVNS.

The genes are TRBV6-5 and TRBJ2-3; 7 positions match TRBD2. The length of the CDR3 is 16 residues. J lost 2 bases, V lost 3 bases, and 8 bases had no gene match. Germline V lookup: CDR1 MNHEY, CDR2 SVGAGI. The chain's CDR3 is CASSYLGRDYTDTQYF. CDR3 nucleotides: TGTGCCAGCAGTTATTTGGGGCGGGACTACACAGATACGCAGTATTTT.

This clonotype was found a few times. The chain links TRBV4-1 to TRBJ2-2; no firm D call. CDR3 length: 16 amino acids. Trimming took off 1 base at V and 3 bases at J, with 12 bases between the two ends. The germline V gene has CDR1 MGHRA and CDR2 YSYEKL. The CDR3 sequence: CASSQGSIVDTGELFF. The CDR3 nucleotides read TGCGCCAGCAGCCAAGGGTCGATTGTAGACACCGGGGAGCTGTTTTTT.

This clonotype came up a few times. The CDR3, as DNA: TGTGCCAGCAGTTGGGGGACAGTCATGGAGACCGGGGAGCTGTTTTTT. Translated: CASSWGTVMETGELFF. The chain links TRBV27 to TRBJ2-2, with 7 bases fitting TRBD1. Germline CDR1 MNHEY, CDR2 SMNVEV (reference sequence). This CDR3 contains 16 residues. The trim removed 4 bases at V and 5 bases at J, leaving 10 bases unmatched.

The V call is TRBV29-1, the J call TRBJ2-2, with 9 nucleotides matching TRBD2. The germline gives CDR1 SQVTM, CDR2 ANQGSEA. After removal of 4 bases from V and 5 bases from J, the junction contained 14 bases not matched to a gene. The CDR3 length is 17 residues. The CDR3 DNA follows: TGCAGCGTTGCCCTCCGTCGGGGCGGGAGGGCGACCGGGGAGCTGTTTTTT. As protein: CSVALRRGGRATGELFF.

The rearrangement joins TRBV3-1 to TRBJ2-7; a weak D match, TRBD2 (6 bases). This CDR3 spans 15 amino acids. Germline V gives CDR1 LGHDT, CDR2 YNNKEL (reference sequence). The V end lost 6 bases, the J end lost 2 bases, and 17 bases lay between the germline ends. CDR3 bases: TGTGCCAGCAGTAAAGGCACGGGACTGCCCTACGAGCAGTACTTC. Translating gives CASSKGTGLPYEQYF.